Each of the 12 T cell receptor beta chains below was sequenced from the same sample in a study of blood T cells in healthy people across ages. A J-beta primer mix and a sample-barcoded 5' primer were used in a second PCR of about 6 to 12 cycles. TCRdb itself ran the 5' RACE reads through MiXCR, one entry per CDR3 protein. Among hundreds of thousands of distinct CDR3 sequences, about 51% were seen once, and the ten largest hold approximately 15%. Input material: blood. These receptor sequences come from a woman at least 80 years old in good health.

Points on this clonotype: A read error may be the cause here, since a much bigger clone is one base away. This sequence joins TRBV25-1 and TRBJ2-5, with 9 positions matching TRBD1. This CDR3 is built from 15 residues. Unmatched junction bases numbered 12, after V lost 2 bases and J lost 11 bases. The germline CDR1 and CDR2 sequences are MGHDK and SYGVNS. CDR3 residues: CASSEEGQGRYEQYF. CDR3 DNA sequence: TGTGCCAGCAGTGAAGAGGGACAGGGACGGTATGAGCAGTACTTC.

The rearrangement links TRBV11-2 to TRBJ2-3; TRBD2 aligns across 10 bases. Trimming at V came to 0 bases and at J to 8 bases, leaving 8 bases not matched to a gene. Germline V gene data show CDR1 as SGHAT and CDR2 as FQNNGV. The CDR3 runs 16 residues. The CDR3 is CASSLDLPAGGGTQYF. Written as DNA, the CDR3 is TGTGCCAGCAGCTTAGATCTGCCAGCGGGGGGGGGTACGCAGTATTTT.

The chain is built from TRBV6-4 and TRBJ2-7; D is possibly TRBD2 (5 bases). V was cut by 4 bases and J by 7 bases, with 14 bases left in between. Looked up from germline, CDR1 is MRHNA and CDR2 is SNTAGT. The CDR3 spans 13 residues. CDR3 bases: TGTGCCAGCAGTGGGGCTAGCCACAATGAGCAGTACTTC. Its translation: CASSGASHNEQYF.

This clonotype occurred a few times. The V call is TRBV9, the J call TRBJ2-1; unclear D gene. CDR3 length: 12 residues. CDR1 is SGDLS, CDR2 YYNGEE, per germline. Trimming cost V 4 bases and J 8 bases, with 10 bases left between them. In DNA, the CDR3 is TGTGCCAGCAGCCCCCAGTTAGATGAGCAGTTCTTC. Its translation is CASSPQLDEQFF.

The sample holds many counts of this clonotype. The chain employs TRBV16 and TRBJ2-7, with 9 bases identical to TRBD2. Per the germline V gene, CDR1 is KGHSY and CDR2 is FQNENV. The ends lost 4 bases at V and 2 bases at J; junction bases unmatched: 6. The CDR3 totals 15 residues. Here the CDR3 DNA reads TGTGCCAGCAGCCCCTTAGCGGGAGCAACCTACGAGCAGTACTTC. Amino acids: CASSPLAGATYEQYF.

In its sample, this clonotype was seen a few times. A read error may be the cause here, since a much bigger clone is one base away. The CDR3 region has the DNA TGTGCCAGCAGTTTGGCGGACAGGTCTAACTACGAGCAGTACTTC. Translated: CASSLADRSNYEQYF. V gene TRBV6-2 or TRBV6-3 combines with J gene TRBJ2-7; 7 bases align to TRBD1. The V gene's germline CDR1 is MNHEY and CDR2 SVGEGT. The CDR3 runs to 15 residues. J was trimmed by 3 bases and V by 4 bases; bases with no gene match: 9.

The gene calls are TRBV12-3 or TRBV12-4 and TRBJ2-1, with D maybe TRBD2 (6 bases). The CDR3 is 15 amino acids. V dropped 5 bases and J dropped 5 bases, with 16 bases sitting between them. CDR3 protein: CASSPLRDWNNEQFF. CDR3 in DNA: TGTGCCAGCAGTCCGCTCCGGGACTGGAACAATGAGCAGTTCTTC.

V usage is TRBV20-1 and J usage is TRBJ2-1; TRBD1 is a possible D gene (6 bases). The germline V and J ends were trimmed by 5 bases and 2 bases, with 13 bases remaining between them. Germline V gene lookup returns CDR1 DFQATT and CDR2 SNEGSKA (reference sequence). CDR3 length: 14 residues. The CDR3 bases are TGCAGTGCTTCATCCAGGGGTACCTACAATGAGCAGTTCTTC. It codes for CSASSRGTYNEQFF.

This clonotype was counted only a few times. This chain links TRBV2 with TRBJ1-5; the D is unclear. Germline V gives CDR1 SNHLY, CDR2 FYNNEI. The CDR3 length is 13 residues. V dropped 8 bases and J dropped 3 bases, with 11 bases sitting between them. The CDR3 DNA reads TGTGCCAGCTCTTGGGCCCCCAATCAGCCCCAGCATTTT. As protein: CASSWAPNQPQHF.

Comment on this clonotype: A much larger clone is a single base away; this may be a read error. The chain employs TRBV5-1 and TRBJ2-3; D assignment may be TRBD1 or TRBD2 (6 bases each). CDR3 size: 16 residues. The germline CDR1 and CDR2 sequences are SGHRS and YFSETQ. This CDR3 reads CVSSSGLAEGADTQYF. CDR3 sequence (DNA): TGCGTCAGCAGCTCGGGACTGGCAGAGGGGGCAGATACGCAGTATTTT.

V usage is TRBV25-1 and J usage is TRBJ1-6, with D perhaps matching TRBD1 (5 bases). The CDR3 has 13 residues. Germline V CDR1 and CDR2: MGHDK, SYGVNS. The germline V and J ends were trimmed by 6 bases and 3 bases, with 6 bases remaining between them. This CDR3 is CASRDNYNSPLHF. CDR3 DNA: TGTGCCAGCAGGGACAACTATAATTCACCCCTCCACTTT.

This chain connects TRBV7-9 to TRBJ1-1; D ambiguous. Germline CDR1 is SEHNR and CDR2 is FQNEAQ (reference sequence). The CDR3 sequence is 17 residues long. The V and J ends lost 6 bases and 1 base respectively, with 21 bases between them. CDR3 coding DNA: TGTGCCAGCAGTCTGCGCCGGATGCCCGACGGGAACACTGAAGCTTTCTTT. Its protein is CASSLRRMPDGNTEAFF.